The TCR beta chain described here comes from a study of T-cell memory formation after mild COVID-19. Study observations and caveats: Researchers report contracting CD4+ clones mostly in CM and EM, with CD8+ clones in EMRA.

TCRdb used MiXCR to reprocess the 5' RACE reads, holding one entry per CDR3 protein. This table holds 250,000 to 300,000 distinct CDR3 sequences, 15% to 20% found once. The V gene's germline CDR1 is MNHEY and CDR2 SVGEGT. V shed 5 bases and J shed 8 bases, with 19 bases lying between them. The CDR3 runs 15 residues. Note on this clonotype: Its antigen is not identified.

The TCR comes from a man between 18 and 35 years old who had mild COVID-19 (a few samples of this study predate the infection). Cell type and time point are not known. The rearrangement joins TRBV6-2 or TRBV6-3 to TRBJ1-5; no clear D gene. The sample consisted of PBMCs or a T cell subset sorted from them (not recorded which). The CDR3 DNA reads as TGTGCCAGCAGTCCTCCGAGGCCCTCCCCTAAGCCCCAGCATTTT. Amino acid sequence: CASSPPRPSPKPQHF.